One sample yielded the 18 T cell receptor beta chains listed below, sequenced in a study of T cells in localized non-small cell lung cancer. The protocol was immunoSEQ multiplex PCR, while the TCRdb copy is restricted to in-frame clones and leaves out a portion. The sample consists of 30,000 or so clones, around 89% of them appearing once. The sequencing here drew on peripheral blood, taken before any cancer treatment. Receptor source: a woman aged 35 to 69 with stage I lung adenocarcinoma.

CDR3 sequence: CASSPQKQHMNTEAFF. In DNA form, the CDR3 reads TGTGCCAGCAGCCCCCAAAAACAGCACATGAACACTGAAGCTTTCTTT. The rearrangement joins TRBV5-4 to TRBJ1-1, with unresolved D. The CDR3 runs 16 residues. CDR1 and CDR2 from the germline V gene are SGHNT and YYREEE (reference sequence). Trimming removed 4 bases from V and 0 bases from J, with 16 bases in between.

The rearrangement links TRBV6-6 to TRBJ1-4; D is perhaps TRBD1 (5 bases). The length of the CDR3 is 14 residues. Between the trimmed V and J ends, which lost 2 bases and 6 bases, there was a span of 10 bases. The V gene's germline CDR1 is MNHNY and CDR2 SVGAGI (reference sequence). The CDR3 coding sequence is TGTGCCAGCAGTTACGGGGGGGGATATGAAAAACTGTTTTTT. It encodes CASSYGGGYEKLFF.

This chain joins TRBV18 and TRBJ1-1, with D maybe TRBD1 (6 bases). V lost 6 bases to trimming and J lost 8 bases, with 13 bases between them. Germline V gene sequence: CDR1 KGHSH, CDR2 LQKENI. The CDR3 is 12 amino acids. CDR3 nucleotide sequence: TGTGCCAGCTCGCCGGACAGAGACGAAGCTTTCTTT. Amino acids: CASSPDRDEAFF.

V is TRBV11-1 and J is TRBJ1-1; D is ambiguous. V shed 3 bases and J shed 8 bases, with 16 bases lying between them. Germline CDR1 and CDR2: SGHAT and FQDESV (reference sequence). This CDR3 spans 14 amino acids. The CDR3 loop is CASSLGSLPGEAFF. The CDR3 DNA sequence: TGTGCCAGCAGCTTGGGCAGCCTCCCGGGGGAAGCTTTCTTT.

The genes are TRBV18 and TRBJ1-5, with TRBD1 as a possible D gene (5 bases). The V gene lost 3 bases and the J gene lost 3 bases, with 15 bases spanning the gap. Per germline, CDR1 KGHSH and CDR2 LQKENI. The CDR3 loop spans 16 amino acids. In DNA, the CDR3 is TGTGCCAGCTCACCTCCGGGGGGAAGTAACAATCAGCCCCAGCATTTT. Protein product: CASSPPGGSNNQPQHF.

The table lists this clone with a count of one. This rearrangement joins TRBV4-3 to TRBJ2-7; D remains unclear. The CDR3 is 14 residues long. V was pared by 0 bases and J by 3 bases, with 9 bases between. Germline loops: CDR1 LGHNA, CDR2 YSLEER. CDR3 sequence: CASSQDINLYEQYF. CDR3 coding DNA: TGCGCCAGCAGCCAAGACATAAACCTCTACGAGCAGTACTTC.

V gene TRBV7-9 combines with J gene TRBJ2-1; the D is unclear. The CDR3 loop spans 11 amino acids. V lost 6 bases and J lost 10, with 10 bases in between. CDR1 and CDR2 (germline): SEHNR, FQNEAQ (reference sequence). The CDR3 is CASSLEEEQFF. The CDR3 coding sequence is TGTGCCAGCAGTCTGGAAGAGGAGCAGTTCTTC.

The rearrangement joins TRBV2 to TRBJ2-2, with 10 bases aligning to TRBD1. V lost 6 bases and J lost 7; bases outside the gene matches: 2. Germline V lookup: CDR1 SNHLY, CDR2 FYNNEI. The CDR3 spans 13 residues. CDR3 residues: CASRGTGVGELFF. CDR3 nucleotide sequence: TGTGCCAGCAGGGGGACAGGGGTCGGGGAGCTGTTTTTT.

The chain uses TRBV7-9 and TRBJ1-2; a possible D gene is TRBD1 (5 bases). The CDR3 spans 13 residues. V was clipped by 5 bases and J by 3 bases, with 10 bases between them. Looked up from germline, CDR1 is SEHNR and CDR2 is FQNEAQ (reference sequence). CDR3 residues: CASSTQTDYGYTF. CDR3 DNA sequence: TGTGCCAGCAGCACCCAGACAGACTATGGCTACACCTTC.

The CDR3 spells CASSPDRVDEQYF. As DNA, the CDR3 is TGTGCCAGCAGTCCTGACAGGGTCGACGAGCAGTACTTC. V and J are TRBV2 and TRBJ2-7; 7 bases line up with TRBD1. This CDR3 region has 13 residues. Germline V lookup: CDR1 SNHLY, CDR2 FYNNEI. Losses at the gene ends were 5 bases for V and 5 bases for J; bases not matched to a gene: 6.

This clone was counted a few times. The chain links TRBV19 to TRBJ2-1; D remains ambiguous. The V gene's germline CDR1 is LNHDA and CDR2 SQIVND (reference sequence). This CDR3 spans 11 amino acids. The V end was cut by 5 bases, the J end by 10 bases, with 9 bases between. In DNA form, the CDR3 reads TGTGCCAGTAGTGGCCCGTTGGAGCAGTTCTTC. Its protein is CASSGPLEQFF.

V gene TRBV10-1 combines with J gene TRBJ1-4; D is perhaps TRBD1 (5 bases). Trimming cost V 6 bases and J 17 bases, with 19 bases left between them. The CDR3 is made up of 12 amino acids. The germline gives CDR1 WNHNN, CDR2 SYGVQD (reference sequence). CDR3 DNA sequence: TGCGCCAGCAGGGAGGGGTCCAGGGCGTTTTTTTTT. This translates into CASREGSRAFFF.

The chain has TRBV30 and TRBJ2-5; D is possibly TRBD2 (5 bases). V was shortened by 1 base and J by 5 bases, with 11 bases between the two germline ends. Germline CDR1 and CDR2: GTSNPN and SVGIG (reference sequence). The CDR3 runs 13 residues. The CDR3 region is CAWSGPTGETQYF. The CDR3 region has the DNA TGTGCCTGGAGTGGGCCCACGGGGGAGACCCAGTACTTC.

The genes are TRBV7-8 and TRBJ2-3, with TRBD2 matching 14 bases. Germline CDR1 and CDR2: SGHVS and FQNEAQ. The CDR3 is 19 residues long. V shed 5 bases and J 5 bases; nucleotides not matched to a gene: 15. CDR3 region: CASSRTRTSGRSQVDTQYF. CDR3 nucleotides: TGTGCCAGCAGCCGAACCAGGACTAGCGGGAGGTCGCAGGTAGATACGCAGTATTTT. The complete variable domain, with remaining parts taken from reference TRBV7-8 and TRBJ2-3, reads GAGVSQSPRYKVAKRGQDVALRCDPISGHVSLFWYQQALGQGPEFLTYFQNEAQLDKSGLPSDRFFAERPEGSVSTLKIQRTQQEDSAVYLCASSRTRTSGRSQVDTQYFGPGTRLTVL.

CDR3 nucleotide sequence: TGTGCCAGCAGCTTACACCCCGGGACAGTCAATGAAGCTTTCTTT. Residues: CASSLHPGTVNEAFF. V is TRBV7-2 and J is TRBJ1-1; the match to TRBD1 covers 7 bases. The CDR3 covers 15 residues. V shed 2 bases, J shed 7 bases, and the junction held 10 bases outside the gene matches. Germline V gene sequence: CDR1 SGHTA, CDR2 FQGNSA.

This clone appeared a few times. The chain recombines TRBV28 with TRBJ1-2; TRBD1 might be the D (6 bases). The ends were cut back, 2 bases at V and 8 bases at J, with 9 bases in the middle. This CDR3 has 12 residues. In germline, CDR1 is MDHEN, CDR2 SYDVKM. The CDR3 region has the DNA TGTGCCAGCAGTTTAGGGGGCGGGGGCTACACCTTC. Translating gives CASSLGGGGYTF.

This clone was observed a few times. The chain uses TRBV7-8 and TRBJ2-3; possible D gene TRBD2, 5 bases. Trimming took 5 bases from V and 6 from J, leaving 18 bases between them. The CDR3 spans 15 residues. Looked up from germline, CDR1 is SGHVS and CDR2 is FQNEAQ. CDR3 sequence reads: CASSSAFNGMDTQYF. The CDR3 nucleotides are TGTGCCAGCAGCAGTGCCTTTAACGGGATGGATACGCAGTATTTT. Full variable domain (remainder filled in from reference TRBV7-8 and TRBJ2-3): GAGVSQSPRYKVAKRGQDVALRCDPISGHVSLFWYQQALGQGPEFLTYFQNEAQLDKSGLPSDRFFAERPEGSVSTLKIQRTQQEDSAVYLCASSSAFNGMDTQYFGPGTRLTVL.

The V gene is TRBV11-3, the J gene TRBJ2-1; 11 bases map to TRBD2. V dropped 4 bases and J dropped 5; count of bases not matched to a gene: 7. CDR1 and CDR2 (germline): SGHNT, YENEEA. The CDR3 consists of 16 residues. Here the CDR3 reads CASSWGGTSGNNEQFF. As DNA, the CDR3 is TGTGCCAGCAGCTGGGGCGGGACTAGCGGAAACAATGAGCAGTTCTTC.